These 23 T cell receptor beta chains were all obtained from the same sample, sequenced in a study of cytomegalovirus exposure and HLA in healthy donors. PCR was performed using 60 Vbeta and 13 Jbeta primers. The protocol was immunoSEQ multiplex PCR, while the TCRdb copy is restricted to in-frame clones and leaves out a portion. Among under 110,000 clones listed, around 79% were seen once. The sample was PBMCs. These receptors were collected from a man between 60 and 75 years old in good health and CMV-seronegative.

The CDR3 is CASSFRTDYEQYF. The CDR3 DNA sequence: TGCGCCAGCAGCTTCCGGACAGACTACGAGCAGTACTTC. V and J are TRBV5-1 and TRBJ2-5, with a tentative D call TRBD1 (6 bases). The J call is doubtful: the DNA matches TRBJ2-7 better. Per the germline V gene, CDR1 is SGHRS and CDR2 is YFSETQ. This CDR3 has 13 amino acids.

The V and J genes are TRBV11-3 and TRBJ2-3; 7 bases match TRBD1. Germline loops: CDR1 SGHNT, CDR2 YENEEA. This CDR3 spans 14 amino acids. V was pared by 4 bases and J by 4 bases, with 5 bases of the junction left unmatched. The DNA for the CDR3 is TGTGCCAGCAGCTCAGGGGGAGTTGCAGATACGCAGTATTTT. It specifies CASSSGGVADTQYF.

This clone has just a few counts. J is TRBJ2-7 and V is TRBV2, with D perhaps matching TRBD1 (5 bases). Per germline, CDR1 SNHLY and CDR2 FYNNEI. V gave up 5 bases and J gave up 2 bases, with 22 bases separating them. This CDR3 contains 17 residues. The chain's CDR3 is CASSPGPQGLNTYEQYV. The CDR3 DNA is TGTGCCAGCAGTCCCGGGCCCCAGGGCCTTAACACCTACGAGCAGTACGTC.

The rearrangement links TRBV28 to TRBJ1-4, with 9 bases that match TRBD1. Trimming took 5 bases from V and 6 from J; bases not matched to a gene: 16. This CDR3 has 18 residues. Germline CDR1 reads MDHEN; CDR2 reads SYDVKM. CDR3 bases: TGTGCCAGCAGTCTCCCGGGACAGGGCCGAGGAGGTCATGAAAAACTGTTTTTT. It is translated as CASSLPGQGRGGHEKLFF.

This clone has just a few counts. The chain carries TRBV10-3 and TRBJ1-2, with D tentatively TRBD1 (6 bases). Germline-derived CDR1 and CDR2 are ENHRY and SYGVKD. This CDR3 spans 14 amino acids. The V end lost 6 bases, the J end lost 7 bases, and 18 bases lay between the germline ends. CDR3 in DNA: TGTGCCATCAGCGACCTACAGGGAAAGGTTGGCTACACCTTC. Translated: CAISDLQGKVGYTF.

This chain joins TRBV18 and TRBJ1-2, with 10 bases lining up with TRBD1. CDR1 is KGHSH, CDR2 LQKENI, per germline. The CDR3 sequence is 16 residues long. The V gene end was trimmed by 0 bases and the J gene end by 4 bases; junction bases not matched to a gene: 5. CDR3 protein: CASSPPGTGEGYGYTF. The CDR3 DNA reads as TGTGCCAGCTCACCACCCGGGACAGGGGAAGGCTATGGCTACACCTTC.

The chain couples TRBV7-2 to TRBJ2-3; 8 nucleotides match TRBD2. V gave up 4 bases and J gave up 3 bases; unmatched junction bases: 12. The V gene's germline CDR1 is SGHTA and CDR2 FQGNSA. This CDR3 contains 17 residues. CDR3 loop: CASSSAERGRRTDTQYF. DNA for the CDR3: TGTGCCAGCAGCTCCGCTGAGCGGGGGAGGCGGACAGATACGCAGTATTTT.

This clone was seen a single time. The J gene is TRBJ2-2, the V gene TRBV5-1, with 10 bases fitting TRBD1. Unmatched junction bases numbered 5, after V lost 3 bases and J lost 6 bases. The CDR3 has 15 amino acids. CDR1 is SGHRS and CDR2 is YFSETQ in the germline V gene. In DNA form, the CDR3 reads TGCGCCAGCAGCTCCGAGGACAGGGGGGCCGGGGAGCTGTTTTTT. Its translation is CASSSEDRGAGELFF.

The chain employs TRBV19 and TRBJ2-2; TRBD1 matches at 9 bases. The V gene's germline CDR1 is LNHDA and CDR2 SQIVND (reference sequence). After removal of 5 bases from V and 0 bases from J, the junction contained 1 base not matched to a gene. The CDR3 sequence is 15 residues long. The CDR3 nucleotides are TGTGCCAGTAGTTGGACAGGGGCGAACACCGGGGAGCTGTTTTTT. Amino acids: CASSWTGANTGELFF.

The chain links TRBV7-3 to TRBJ1-6; no clear D. Germline-derived CDR1 and CDR2 are SGHTA and FQGTGA. V lost 6 bases, J lost 9 bases, and 15 bases lay in between. This CDR3 has 14 residues. CDR3 residues: CASSPAPGSSPLHF. CDR3 DNA sequence: TGTGCCAGCAGTCCAGCCCCGGGGTCTTCACCCCTCCACTTT.

The chain recombines TRBV19 with TRBJ2-2, with 8 positions matching TRBD1. CDR3 length: 18 amino acids. V shed 5 bases, J shed 6 bases, and the junction held 17 bases outside the gene matches. Germline V gene sequence: CDR1 LNHDA, CDR2 SQIVND (reference sequence). In DNA, the CDR3 is TGTGCCAGTAGTTTCCAAGACAGGGGATTGACGGTGGCCGGGGAGCTGTTTTTT. As protein: CASSFQDRGLTVAGELFF.

The rearrangement uses TRBV6-5 and TRBJ1-2; 7 bases line up with TRBD1. CDR1 MNHEY and CDR2 SVGAGI come from the germline V gene. This CDR3 comprises 14 residues. V trimming: 6 bases; J trimming: 0 bases; junction bases outside the gene matches: 4. As DNA, the CDR3 is TGTGCCAGCAGACGGACAGGACCTAACTATGGCTACACCTTC. Amino acids: CASRRTGPNYGYTF.

The V call is TRBV7-9, the J call TRBJ2-7; 9 bases are a match to TRBD1. Trimming removed 5 bases from V and 3 bases from J; junction bases left unmatched: 8. The germline CDR1 and CDR2 sequences are SEHNR and FQNEAQ (reference sequence). The CDR3 is 15 amino acids. The CDR3 loop is CASSGRTGEFYEQYV. The CDR3 bases are TGTGCCAGCAGCGGCCGGACAGGGGAATTCTACGAGCAGTACGTC.

The chain is built from TRBV27 and TRBJ2-2; D unclear. Germline V gene lookup returns CDR1 MNHEY and CDR2 SMNVEV (reference sequence). CDR3 size: 15 residues. V dropped 9 bases and J dropped 4 bases, with 18 bases sitting between them. CDR3 DNA: TGTGCCAGTATGGCCTCAGGCTCAGGCACCGGGGAGCTGTTTTTT. This translates into CASMASGSGTGELFF.

J is TRBJ2-6 and V is TRBV5-1, with 8 bases matching TRBD1. Trimming at V came to 0 bases and at J to 4 bases, leaving 6 bases not matched to a gene. The V gene's germline CDR1 is SGHRS and CDR2 YFSETQ. There are 17 residues in the CDR3. This CDR3 reads CASSLGQGAGGANVLTF. For the CDR3, the DNA is TGCGCCAGCAGCTTGGGTCAGGGGGCGGGCGGGGCCAACGTCCTGACTTTC.

V and J are TRBV6-5 and TRBJ1-1; tentatively, D is TRBD1 (5 bases). The germline gives CDR1 MNHEY, CDR2 SVGAGI. CDR3 length: 12 residues. The V and J ends lost 7 bases and 3 bases respectively, with 9 bases between them. In DNA, the CDR3 is TGTGCCAGCAAGGACACTTACACTGAAGCTTTCTTT. Amino acid sequence: CASKDTYTEAFF.

The chain uses TRBV7-9 and TRBJ2-3; 7 bases fit TRBD2. The CDR3 totals 14 residues. J was trimmed by 7 bases and V by 4 bases; bases with no gene match: 8. The germline V gene encodes CDR1 SEHNR and CDR2 FQNEAQ (reference sequence). The CDR3: CASSSGLPTHTQYF. The CDR3 nucleotides read TGTGCCAGCAGCTCGGGACTACCCACTCATACGCAGTATTTT.

The chain carries TRBV4-2 and TRBJ2-7, with 11 bases that match TRBD1. The CDR3 is made up of 14 amino acids. Germline-derived CDR1 and CDR2 are LGHNA and YNFKEQ. The trim removed 4 bases at V and 2 bases at J, leaving 1 base unmatched. The CDR3 sequence: CASSPGQGAYEQYF. CDR3 nucleotides: TGTGCCAGCAGCCCGGGACAGGGGGCCTACGAGCAGTACTTC.

The chain employs TRBV28 and TRBJ1-2; tentatively, D is TRBD1 (5 bases). The CDR3 covers 16 residues. V lost 1 base and J 2 bases, leaving 14 bases between the germline ends. Germline V gene data show CDR1 as MDHEN and CDR2 as SYDVKM. The CDR3 coding sequence is TGTGCCAGCAGTTTATTCCTGGCGGGGGGGAACTATGGCTACACCTTC. Translation gives CASSLFLAGGNYGYTF.

This clone was counted a few times. The chain joins TRBV10-3 to TRBJ1-1, with 7 bases identical to TRBD1. Germline V CDR1 and CDR2: ENHRY, SYGVKD. With 5 bases clipped from V and 1 base from J, the junction kept 10 bases outside the gene matches. This CDR3 is 16 amino acids long. CDR3 nucleotide sequence: TGTGCCATCAGTTCTATCACGGGACAGACGAACACTGAAGCTTTCTTT. Protein sequence: CAISSITGQTNTEAFF.

The rearrangement uses TRBV6-4 and TRBJ1-2, with 7 positions matching TRBD1. Germline CDR1 reads MRHNA; CDR2 reads SNTAGT. The CDR3 covers 13 residues. J gave up 7 bases and V 6 bases, and 8 bases lay outside the gene matches. CDR3 nucleotide sequence: TGTGCCAGCAGCCCCGACAGGGTATCTGGCTACACCTTC. Translated: CASSPDRVSGYTF.

The chain carries TRBV4-2 and TRBJ2-1; 10 bases match TRBD1. This CDR3 is 16 amino acids long. CDR1 LGHNA and CDR2 YNFKEQ come from the germline V gene. J lost 7 bases, V lost 0 bases, and 6 bases had no gene match. The chain's CDR3 is CASSQEVGQGFNEQFF. As DNA, the CDR3 is TGTGCCAGCAGCCAAGAAGTGGGACAGGGGTTTAATGAGCAGTTCTTC.

This clone was observed a few times. The rearrangement links TRBV6-5 to TRBJ1-2; D unclear. V lost 2 bases and J 9 bases, leaving 13 bases between the germline ends. Per germline, CDR1 MNHEY and CDR2 SVGAGI. There are 13 residues in the CDR3. DNA for the CDR3: TGTGCCAGCAGTTACGATAGGGCGGGTAGCTACACCTTC. Protein product: CASSYDRAGSYTF.